The 8 T cell receptor beta chains below all came from one sample that was sequenced in a study of tissue T cells after allogeneic stem cell transplantation. Sequencing used immunoSEQ multiplex PCR; TCRdb keeps in-frame clones, though not all of them. The sample includes some 6,800 clones, less than 70% seen only once; the top ten take roughly a fifth. This material consisted of duodenum tissue, taken at autopsy. The receptors originated from a female donor over 55 with lung cancer.

This clone has more than one count but fewer than ten. This chain uses TRBV6-5 with TRBJ1-4; no definite D call. This CDR3 spans 14 amino acids. Between the trimmed V and J ends, which lost 3 bases and 12 bases, there was a span of 17 bases. In germline, CDR1 is MNHEY, CDR2 SVGAGI. The DNA of the CDR3 is TGTGCCAGCAGTTATTCGGGGTCGAGGGTCGAACTGTTTTTT. Translation: CASSYSGSRVELFF.

The chain carries TRBV27 and TRBJ1-6, with D unresolved. CDR1 MNHEY and CDR2 SMNVEV come from the germline V gene (reference sequence). The germline V and J ends were trimmed by 6 bases and 0 bases, with 9 bases remaining between them. The CDR3 is 15 residues long. Written as DNA, the CDR3 is TGTGCCAGCAGGTCCGATGGCTCCTATAATTCACCCCTCCACTTT. It translates to CASRSDGSYNSPLHF.

The V gene is TRBV2, the J gene TRBJ1-5; 8 nucleotides line up with TRBD1. The junction had 7 bases not matched to a gene; V was cut back by 6 bases and J by 3 bases. Germline V CDR1 and CDR2: SNHLY, FYNNEI. The CDR3 covers 15 residues. CDR3 DNA: TGTGCCAGCAGCGAACAGGGGGGGGCCAATCAGCCCCAGCATTTT. It codes for CASSEQGGANQPQHF.

V usage is TRBV6-5 and J usage is TRBJ2-2; D gene ambiguous. Per the germline V gene, CDR1 is MNHEY and CDR2 is SVGAGI. The V end lost 4 bases, the J end lost 4 bases, and 13 bases lay between the germline ends. The CDR3 has 15 amino acids. This CDR3 is CASSSQFGSTGELFF. CDR3 nucleotides: TGTGCCAGCAGTTCGCAGTTTGGCAGCACCGGGGAGCTGTTTTTT.

The chain carries TRBV5-1 and TRBJ1-6, with a tentative D call TRBD1 (5 bases). V was cut by 1 base and J by 5 bases, with 13 bases left in between. Germline CDR1 reads SGHRS; CDR2 reads YFSETQ. The CDR3 covers 16 residues. The DNA for the CDR3 is TGCGCCAGCAGCTTGTTCGCAGCGGGGGATAATTCACCCCTCCACTTT. It encodes CASSLFAAGDNSPLHF.

This clone turned up a few times. CDR3 in amino acids: CASSLVPPGGPGGRQYF. CDR3 bases: TGTGCCAGCAGTTTAGTTCCCCCCGGGGGACCCGGAGGCCGGCAGTACTTC. The rearrangement links TRBV27 to TRBJ2-7, with D tentatively TRBD2 (6 bases). Germline CDR1 MNHEY, CDR2 SMNVEV (reference sequence). There are 17 residues in the CDR3. V was pared by 2 bases and J by 9 bases, with 26 bases between.

This chain joins TRBV18 and TRBJ2-3; D remains unclear. The CDR3 is 14 residues long. Germline assignment: CDR1 KGHSH and CDR2 LQKENI. Trimming shortened V by 1 base and J by 6 bases, and 11 bases separated the two germline ends. The CDR3 nucleotides are TGTGCCAGCTCACCACGGGTGGAAGGGGATACGCAGTATTTT. Protein sequence: CASSPRVEGDTQYF.

This clone was counted only a few times. The germline gene is not matched at one end of the junction; a read error may be the cause. The genes are TRBV27 and TRBJ2-5; 7 positions match TRBD1. The CDR3 is 12 residues long. The germline CDR1 and CDR2 sequences are MNHEY and SMNVEV (reference sequence). The chain's CDR3 is CASRTGQGTQYF. The CDR3 region has the DNA TGTGCCAGCCGGACAGGCCAAGGGACCCAGTACTTC.